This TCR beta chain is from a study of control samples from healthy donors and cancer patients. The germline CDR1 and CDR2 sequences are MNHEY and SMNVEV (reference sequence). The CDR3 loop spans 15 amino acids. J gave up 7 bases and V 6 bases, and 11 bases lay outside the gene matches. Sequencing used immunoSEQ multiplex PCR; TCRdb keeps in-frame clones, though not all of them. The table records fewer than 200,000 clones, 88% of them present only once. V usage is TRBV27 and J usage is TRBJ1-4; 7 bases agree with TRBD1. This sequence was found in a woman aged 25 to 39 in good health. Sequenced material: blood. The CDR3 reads CASSLGQRSSEKLFF. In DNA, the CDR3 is TGTGCCAGCAGCCTGGGACAGAGGAGTAGTGAAAAACTGTTTTTT.